These T cell receptor beta chains were read from a single sample in a study of Ad26.COV2.S vaccination and SARS-CoV-2 variants. Assay: immunoSEQ multiplex PCR; the TCRdb copy retains only in-frame clones and omits some. The table records a few hundred thousand clones, 85% to 90% of them present only once. Sequencing used peripheral blood, obtained in a trial of Ad26.COV2.S vaccine versus placebo. Every receptor here comes from a person between 18 and 60 years old who received the Ad26.COV2.S COVID-19 vaccine or a placebo. Both conserved end residues are part of each CDR3. D genes are given only for firm matches. Size is omitted from some rows. Given values are once, few, many or a class for expanded clones.

size	D	V	J	CDR3	DNA
.	.	TRBV20-1	TRBJ2-7	CSARDTYKQYF	TGCAGTGCTAGGGACACCTACAAGCAGTACTTC
.	.	TRBV7-2	TRBJ2-2	CASRSGTRNTGELFF	TGTGCCAGCAGGTCCGGGACAAGGAACACCGGGGAGCTGTTTTTT
.	.	TRBV28	TRBJ1-5	CASSLGEGRGQPQHF	TGTGCCAGCAGCCTCGGGGAGGGGCGCGGTCAGCCCCAGCATTTT
once	.	TRBV20-1	TRBJ2-5	CSAGTQYF	TGCAGTGCGGGGACCCAGTACTTC
.	TRBD1	TRBV10-3	TRBJ2-3	CAISRDSIDTQYF	TGTGCCATCAGTAGGGACAGTATAGATACGCAGTATTTT
.	.	TRBV30	TRBJ1-6	CAWRSMNRVLNSPLHF	TGTGCCTGGAGGTCTATGAACAGGGTTTTAAATTCACCCCTCCACTTT
.	.	TRBV18	TRBJ2-7	CASRRAGSSYEQYF	TGTGCCAGCCGTCGGGCGGGGAGCTCCTACGAGCAGTACTTC
.	.	TRBV7-2	TRBJ2-1	CASSLYYSNEQFF	TGTGCCAGCAGCCTCTACTACTCCAATGAGCAGTTCTTC
.	.	TRBV12-3/TRBV12-4	TRBJ1-5	CASSRGHPQPQHF	TGTGCCAGCAGCCGAGGACACCCCCAGCCCCAGCATTTT
few	.	TRBV29-1	TRBJ2-2	CSVGNGVTGELFF	TGCAGCGTGGGTAATGGGGTGACGGGGGAGCTGTTTTTT
.	.	TRBV30	TRBJ2-3	CAWSGRGRTDTQYF	TGTGCCTGGAGTGGGCGGGGACGCACAGATACGCAGTATTTT
.	TRBD1	TRBV23-1	TRBJ2-5	CASSLRDRGQETQYF	TGCGCCAGCAGTCTGCGGGACAGGGGGCAAGAGACCCAGTACTTC
once	.	TRBV7-2	TRBJ1-2	CASSAAGEGYGYTF	TGTGCCAGCTCGGCCGCGGGGGAGGGCTATGGCTACACCTTC
few	.	TRBV5-1	TRBJ1-2	CASSLEGFTF	TGCGCCAGCAGCTTGGAGGGGTTCACCTTC
many	.	TRBV27	TRBJ2-7	CASSFGTGIEQYF	TGTGCCAGCAGTTTTGGTACAGGGATAGAGCAGTACTTC
.	.	TRBV2	TRBJ1-5	CASSAGLPGGNQPQHF	TGTGCCAGCAGCGCCGGGCTCCCAGGCGGCAATCAGCCCCAGCATTTT
.	.	TRBV6-2/TRBV6-3	TRBJ1-6	CASSYAEAHIDNSPLHF	TGTGCCAGCAGTTACGCGGAGGCGCACATTGATAATTCACCCCTCCACTTT
.	.	TRBV6-5	TRBJ2-1	CASSSQRYNEQFF	TGTGCCAGCAGTAGTCAGAGATACAATGAGCAGTTCTTC
.	.	TRBV7-2	TRBJ2-7	CASSLVPAYEQYF	TGTGCCAGCAGCTTAGTACCAGCCTACGAGCAGTACTTC
.	.	TRBV4-1	TRBJ1-5	CASSQGGPGRVEDSNQPQHF	TGCGCCAGCAGCCAAGGCGGGCCTGGGAGGGTAGAGGATAGCAATCAGCCCCAGCATTTT
.	.	TRBV18	TRBJ1-2	CASSPRTIGGGYTF	TGTGCCAGCTCACCAAGAACCATCGGAGGTGGCTACACCTTC
.	TRBD1	TRBV7-8	TRBJ2-5	CASTLGQHQETQYF	TGTGCCAGCACCCTGGGACAGCACCAAGAGACCCAGTACTTC
.	.	TRBV10-3	TRBJ1-2	CAISESTFDSYGYTF	TGTGCCATCAGTGAGTCGACTTTCGACAGCTATGGCTACACCTTC
.	TRBD1	TRBV29-1	TRBJ2-7	CSVTRDRVYEQYF	TGCAGCGTAACCCGGGACAGGGTGTACGAGCAGTACTTC
.	.	TRBV11-2	TRBJ1-3	CASSQGRGNTIYF	TGTGCCAGCAGCCAGGGGCGGGGAAACACCATATATTTT
.	.	TRBV5-8	TRBJ1-6	CASSLQPTLGSPLHF	TGTGCCAGCAGCTTGCAACCGACCTTGGGTTCACCCCTCCACTTT
.	.	TRBV28	TRBJ2-7	CASSPWRDLYEQYF	TGTGCCAGCAGTCCTTGGCGGGATCTCTACGAGCAGTACTTC
.	.	TRBV4-2	TRBJ1-1	CASSQVGWMPTEAFF	TGTGCCAGCAGCCAAGTAGGTTGGATGCCCACTGAAGCTTTCTTT
.	.	TRBV7-9	TRBJ2-7	CASEAGPYEQYF	TGTGCCAGCGAAGCGGGTCCCTACGAGCAGTACTTC
.	TRBD2	TRBV24-1	TRBJ2-3	CATSDLQSGAPTDTQYF	TGTGCCACCAGTGATTTGCAGAGCGGGGCCCCGACAGATACGCAGTATTTT
.	.	TRBV7-2	TRBJ2-3	CASRSAGDTQYF	TGTGCCAGCAGATCCGCGGGGGATACGCAGTATTTT
once	TRBD1	TRBV4-1	TRBJ2-7	CASSLQPGQGYEQYF	TGCGCCAGCAGCCTTCAACCGGGACAGGGCTACGAGCAGTACTTC
.	.	TRBV13	TRBJ1-5	CASSLGGFGNQPQHF	TGTGCCAGCAGCTTGGGGGGATTTGGCAATCAGCCCCAGCATTTT
.	.	TRBV2	TRBJ1-3	CASSDGQNLGNTIYF	TGTGCCAGCAGTGATGGGCAGAACCTTGGAAACACCATATATTTT
.	.	TRBV3-1/TRBV3-2	TRBJ1-3	CASSRSVSSGNTIYF	TGTGCCAGCAGCCGGAGCGTAAGCTCTGGAAACACCATATATTTT
.	.	TRBV5-3	TRBJ2-5	CARSLGESKETQYF	TGTGCCAGAAGCTTGGGGGAGAGCAAAGAGACCCAGTACTTC
.	.	TRBV15	TRBJ1-6	CATSRGTAYNSPLHF	TGTGCCACCAGCAGAGGGACGGCATATAATTCACCCCTCCACTTT
.	.	TRBV6-2/TRBV6-3	TRBJ2-7	CASSYGRIYEQYF	TGTGCCAGCAGTTACGGCAGAATCTACGAGCAGTACTTC
.	.	TRBV6-5	TRBJ1-3	CASSPRTAGNTIYF	TGTGCCAGCAGCCCAAGGACAGCGGGAAACACCATATATTTT
few	.	TRBV2	TRBJ1-4	CASSLQRLLNEKLFF	TGTGCCAGCAGTTTACAGCGGCTGCTTAATGAAAAACTGTTTTTT
once	TRBD2	TRBV6-5	TRBJ2-7	CASTSGGASSEQYF	TGTGCCAGCACGAGCGGGGGGGCCTCATCCGAGCAGTACTTC
.	TRBD1	TRBV4-1	TRBJ2-5	CASSQTYRGQETQYF	TGCGCCAGCAGCCAAACCTACAGGGGCCAGGAGACCCAGTACTTC
.	.	TRBV7-7	TRBJ2-3	CASSLGLSAAQYF	TGTGCCAGCAGCTTGGGACTCTCAGCGGCGCAGTATTTT
.	.	TRBV28	TRBJ2-1	CASRHPSGYNEQFF	TGTGCCAGCAGACACCCGAGTGGATACAATGAGCAGTTCTTC
.	.	TRBV3-1/TRBV3-2	TRBJ1-3	CASSQLDSGNTIYF	TGTGCCAGCAGCCAACTCGACTCTGGAAACACCATATATTTT
.	TRBD2	TRBV27	TRBJ2-1	CASSFVAGGPDEQFF	TGTGCCAGCAGTTTTGTAGCGGGGGGCCCGGATGAGCAGTTCTTC
.	.	TRBV28	TRBJ1-6	CASSLLGRLGSPLHF	TGTGCCAGCAGCTTATTGGGGAGGTTGGGTTCACCCCTCCACTTT
.	.	TRBV4-1	TRBJ1-2	CASSQVMGLEYGYTF	TGCGCCAGCAGCCAAGTAATGGGGTTGGAATATGGCTACACCTTC
once	.	TRBV2	TRBJ1-5	CASSPGGSNQPQHF	TGTGCCAGCAGCCCCGGAGGGTCTAATCAGCCCCAGCATTTT
.	.	TRBV11-3	TRBJ1-1	CASSLGLSGASTEAFF	TGTGCCAGCAGCTTAGGTTTGTCGGGGGCGAGCACTGAAGCTTTCTTT
.	TRBD2	TRBV2	TRBJ2-7	CASSARGGDEQYF	TGTGCCAGCAGTGCCCGGGGGGGGGACGAGCAGTACTTC
.	TRBD2	TRBV7-3	TRBJ2-3	CASSSGGFSTDTQYF	TGTGCCAGCAGCTCGGGGGGATTTAGCACAGATACGCAGTATTTT
.	TRBD1	TRBV7-6	TRBJ1-1	CASSLGVGTGQSSEAFF	TGTGCCAGCAGCTTAGGGGTTGGGACAGGGCAATCGTCTGAAGCTTTCTTT
once	TRBD2	TRBV25-1	TRBJ2-5	CASRQAGGKETQYF	TGTGCCAGCAGACAAGCGGGGGGAAAAGAGACCCAGTACTTC
few	.	TRBV21-1	TRBJ2-3	CASSKGLAGYTDTQYF	TGTGCCAGCAGCAAGGGACTAGCGGGGTACACAGATACGCAGTATTTT
.	.	TRBV19	TRBJ1-5	CASSYYSANQPQHF	TGTGCCAGTAGTTACTACAGTGCCAATCAGCCCCAGCATTTT
.	.	TRBV7-8	TRBJ2-7	CASSARGFYEQYF	TGTGCCAGCAGCGCCAGGGGTTTCTACGAGCAGTACTTC
.	.	TRBV3-1/TRBV3-2	TRBJ2-6	CASGRTGNTAGASGASVLTF	TGTGCCAGCGGAAGGACAGGGAACACCGCGGGGGCCTCTGGGGCCAGCGTCCTGACTTTC
once	.	TRBV12-3/TRBV12-4	TRBJ2-1	CASRRDNYNEQFF	TGTGCCAGCAGGCGGGACAACTACAATGAGCAGTTCTTC
.	.	TRBV7-9	TRBJ1-4	CASSTRTGFSEKLFF	TGTGCCAGCAGCACCCGAACAGGGTTCAGTGAAAAACTGTTTTTT